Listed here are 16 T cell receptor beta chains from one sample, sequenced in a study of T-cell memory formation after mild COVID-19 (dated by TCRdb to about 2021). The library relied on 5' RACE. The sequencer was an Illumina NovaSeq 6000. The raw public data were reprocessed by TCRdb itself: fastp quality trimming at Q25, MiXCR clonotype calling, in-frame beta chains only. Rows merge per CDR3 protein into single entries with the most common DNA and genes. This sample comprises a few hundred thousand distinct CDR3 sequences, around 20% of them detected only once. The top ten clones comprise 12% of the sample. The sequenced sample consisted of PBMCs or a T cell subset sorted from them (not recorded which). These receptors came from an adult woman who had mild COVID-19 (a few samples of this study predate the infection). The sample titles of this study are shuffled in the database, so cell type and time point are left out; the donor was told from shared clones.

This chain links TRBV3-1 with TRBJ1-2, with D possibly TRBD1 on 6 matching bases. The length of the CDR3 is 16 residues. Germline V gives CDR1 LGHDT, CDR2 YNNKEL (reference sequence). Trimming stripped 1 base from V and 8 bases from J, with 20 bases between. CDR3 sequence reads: CASSQAYRVTPQGYTF. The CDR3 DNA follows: TGTGCCAGCAGCCAAGCATACAGGGTAACCCCTCAAGGCTACACCTTC.

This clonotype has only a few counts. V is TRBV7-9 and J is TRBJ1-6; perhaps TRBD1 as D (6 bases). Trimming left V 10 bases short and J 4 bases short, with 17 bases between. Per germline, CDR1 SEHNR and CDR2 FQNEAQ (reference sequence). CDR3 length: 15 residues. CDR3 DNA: TGTGCCACCTGGGGGCGAGACAGTTATAATTCACCCCTCCACTTT. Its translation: CATWGRDSYNSPLHF.

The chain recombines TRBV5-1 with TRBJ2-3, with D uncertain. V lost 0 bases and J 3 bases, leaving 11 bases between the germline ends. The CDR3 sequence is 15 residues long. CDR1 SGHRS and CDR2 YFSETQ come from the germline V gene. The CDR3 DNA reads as TGCGCCAGCAGCTTGGAGTCCCCAGGAACAGATACGCAGTATTTT. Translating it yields CASSLESPGTDTQYF.

The CDR3 DNA follows: TGCAGTGCTAGGCCGAATGAAGCTTTCTTT. Translation gives CSARPNEAFF. This sequence joins TRBV20-1 and TRBJ1-1; no clear D. Germline values: CDR1 DFQATT, CDR2 SNEGSKA (reference sequence). V was cut by 3 bases and J by 7 bases, with 6 bases left in between. The CDR3 loop spans 10 amino acids.

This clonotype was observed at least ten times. The CDR3 DNA follows: TGTGCCAGCAGTCATGGGACAGGCTACGAGCAGTACTTC. It encodes CASSHGTGYEQYF. The chain carries TRBV12-3 or TRBV12-4 and TRBJ2-7, with 8 bases identical to TRBD1. The CDR3 has 13 amino acids. The J segment lost 3 bases and the V segment lost 5 bases, leaving 3 bases of the junction unmatched.

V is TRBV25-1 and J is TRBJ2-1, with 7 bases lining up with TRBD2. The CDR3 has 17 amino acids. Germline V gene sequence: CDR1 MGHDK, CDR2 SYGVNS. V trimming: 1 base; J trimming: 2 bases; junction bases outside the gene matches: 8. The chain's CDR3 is CASSESPRAGAYNEQFF. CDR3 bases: TGTGCCAGCAGTGAATCCCCCAGGGCGGGGGCCTACAATGAGCAGTTCTTC.

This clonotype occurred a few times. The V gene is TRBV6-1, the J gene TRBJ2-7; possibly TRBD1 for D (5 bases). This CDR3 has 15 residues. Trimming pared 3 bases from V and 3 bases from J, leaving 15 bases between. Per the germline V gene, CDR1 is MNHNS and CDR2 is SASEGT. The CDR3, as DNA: TGTGCCAGCAGTGACTTAGGCGACAGATTCTACGAGCAGTACTTC. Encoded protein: CASSDLGDRFYEQYF.

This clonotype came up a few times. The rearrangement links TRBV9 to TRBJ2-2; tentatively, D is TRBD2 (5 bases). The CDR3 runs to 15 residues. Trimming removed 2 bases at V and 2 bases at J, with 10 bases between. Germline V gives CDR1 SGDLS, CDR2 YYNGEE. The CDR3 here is CASSVGSGNTGELFF. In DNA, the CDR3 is TGTGCCAGCAGCGTCGGCAGCGGAAACACCGGGGAGCTGTTTTTT.

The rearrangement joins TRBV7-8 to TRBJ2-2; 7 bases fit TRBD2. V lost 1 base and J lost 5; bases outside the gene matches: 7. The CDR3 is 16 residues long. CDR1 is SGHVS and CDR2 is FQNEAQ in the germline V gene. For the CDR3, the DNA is TGTGCCAGCAGCTTAGAGCGGGGAGATCCTACCGGGGAGCTGTTTTTT. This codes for CASSLERGDPTGELFF.

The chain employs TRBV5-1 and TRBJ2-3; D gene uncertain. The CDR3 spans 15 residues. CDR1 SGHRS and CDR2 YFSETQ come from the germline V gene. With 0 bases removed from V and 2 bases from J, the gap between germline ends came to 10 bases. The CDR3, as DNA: TGCGCCAGCAGCTTGGACGGTTCCACCACAGATACGCAGTATTTT. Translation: CASSLDGSTTDTQYF.

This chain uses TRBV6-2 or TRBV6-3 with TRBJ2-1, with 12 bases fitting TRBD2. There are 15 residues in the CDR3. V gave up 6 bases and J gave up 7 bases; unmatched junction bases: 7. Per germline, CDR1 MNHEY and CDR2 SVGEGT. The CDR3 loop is CASSGSSGRGNEQFF. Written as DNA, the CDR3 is TGTGCCAGCAGCGGGTCTAGCGGGAGGGGGAATGAGCAGTTCTTC.

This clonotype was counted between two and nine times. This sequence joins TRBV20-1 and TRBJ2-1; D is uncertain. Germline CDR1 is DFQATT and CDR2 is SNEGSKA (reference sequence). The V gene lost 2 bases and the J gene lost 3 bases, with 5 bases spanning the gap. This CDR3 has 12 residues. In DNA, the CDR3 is TGCAGTGCTAGACACAACTACAATGAGCAGTTCTTC. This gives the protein CSARHNYNEQFF.

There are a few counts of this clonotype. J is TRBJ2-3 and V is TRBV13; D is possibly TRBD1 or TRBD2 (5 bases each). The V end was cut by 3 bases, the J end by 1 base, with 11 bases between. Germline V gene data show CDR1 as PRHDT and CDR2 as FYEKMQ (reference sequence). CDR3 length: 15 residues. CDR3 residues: CASSLRGDGTDTQYF. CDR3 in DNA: TGTGCCAGCAGCTTGAGAGGGGACGGCACAGATACGCAGTATTTT.

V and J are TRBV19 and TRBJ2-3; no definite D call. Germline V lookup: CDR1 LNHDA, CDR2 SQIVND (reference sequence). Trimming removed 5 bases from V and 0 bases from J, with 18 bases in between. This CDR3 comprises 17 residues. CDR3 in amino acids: CASSPGLGQWSTDTQYF. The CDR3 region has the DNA TGTGCCAGTAGTCCGGGCCTAGGGCAGTGGAGCACAGATACGCAGTATTTT.

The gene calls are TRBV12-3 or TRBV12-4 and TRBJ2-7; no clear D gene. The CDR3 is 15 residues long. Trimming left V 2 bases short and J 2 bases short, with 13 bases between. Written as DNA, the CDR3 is TGTGCCAGCAGTTTATACTCGGACCAGCCCTACGAGCAGTACTTC. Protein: CASSLYSDQPYEQYF.

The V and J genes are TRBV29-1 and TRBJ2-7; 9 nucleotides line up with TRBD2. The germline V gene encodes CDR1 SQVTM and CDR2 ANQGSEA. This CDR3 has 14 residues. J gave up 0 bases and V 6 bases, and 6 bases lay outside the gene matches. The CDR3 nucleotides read TGCAGCGTCTGGACTAGCGCGAGCTCCTACGAGCAGTACTTC. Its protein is CSVWTSASSYEQYF.